The 30 T cell receptor beta chains listed next were all sequenced from one sample in a study of blood T cell repertoires in COVID-19. The table came from immunoSEQ multiplex PCR; TCRdb's copy has only in-frame clones and leaves some out. In the table there are 400,000 or so clones, about 89% of which are singletons. Sequencing was performed on PBMCs or T cells enriched from blood (not recorded which). The receptors come from a man between 40 and 49 years old in a cohort exposed to, infected with or recovered from COVID-19 (not recorded which).

This chain links TRBV3-1 (or the pseudogene TRBV3-2) with TRBJ1-1; D not certain. Trimming removed 3 bases at V and 6 bases at J, with 14 bases between. The CDR3 runs to 14 residues. Per the germline V gene, CDR1 is LGHDT and CDR2 is YNNKEL (reference sequence). In DNA form, the CDR3 reads TGTGCCAGCAGCCACGGAGGGAGAAGCTCTGAAGCTTTCTTT. Translated: CASSHGGRSSEAFF.

V and J are TRBV30 and TRBJ2-7; 7 bases align to TRBD1. The V and J ends lost 4 bases and 3 bases, in that order; junction bases with no gene match: 3. The CDR3 runs 12 residues. Germline CDR1 GTSNPN, CDR2 SVGIG (reference sequence). CDR3 nucleotides: TGTGCCTGGAAACGGGACAGCTACGAGCAGTACTTC. Translation: CAWKRDSYEQYF. The full variable domain, completed using reference TRBV30 and TRBJ2-7, is SQTIHQWPATLVQPVGSPLSLECTVEGTSNPNLYWYRQAAGRGLQLLFYSVGIGQISSEVPQNLSASRPQDRQFILSSKKLLLSDSGFYLCAWKRDSYEQYFGPGTRLTVT.

The J gene is TRBJ1-2, the V gene TRBV27, with 8 bases matching TRBD1. The CDR3 consists of 12 residues. J lost 8 bases, V lost 5 bases, and 4 bases had no gene match. Per germline, CDR1 MNHEY and CDR2 SMNVEV (reference sequence). The CDR3 DNA sequence: TGTGCCAGCAGTCAGGGGGCTGAAGGCTACACCTTC. Its protein product is CASSQGAEGYTF.

The rearrangement uses TRBV3-1 (or the pseudogene TRBV3-2) and TRBJ2-1; possibly TRBD2 for D (5 bases). V was cut by 4 bases and J by 3 bases, with 22 bases left in between. This CDR3 has 18 amino acids. Germline-derived CDR1 and CDR2 are LGHDT and YNNKEL (reference sequence). DNA of the CDR3: TGTGCCAGCAGCCTACACGGTAGCGCGGCGGACTTCTACAATGAGCAGTTCTTC. Encoded protein: CASSLHGSAADFYNEQFF.

The chain has TRBV2 and TRBJ2-2; the match to TRBD2 covers 10 bases. Losses at the gene ends were 6 bases for V and 7 bases for J; bases not matched to a gene: 2. Germline CDR1 and CDR2: SNHLY and FYNNEI. This CDR3 is built from 13 residues. In DNA form, the CDR3 reads TGTGCCAGCAGGCTAGCGGGAGTCGGGGAGCTGTTTTTT. As protein: CASRLAGVGELFF.

This clone appeared a few times. V is TRBV11-2 and J is TRBJ2-2, with D uncertain. V was clipped by 0 bases and J by 6 bases, with 5 bases between them. CDR3 size: 13 residues. Germline-derived CDR1 and CDR2 are SGHAT and FQNNGV. The CDR3 is CASSLDRSGELFF. The CDR3 DNA is TGTGCCAGCAGCTTAGACAGATCCGGGGAGCTGTTTTTT.

In its sample, this clone was seen a few times. The chain has TRBV5-8 and TRBJ1-6; D call uncertain. Trimming removed 6 bases from V and 6 bases from J, with 13 bases in between. The CDR3 contains 14 residues. Germline CDR1 reads SGHTS; CDR2 reads YDEGEE. The CDR3 spells CASTRLASNSPLHF. The DNA of the CDR3 is TGTGCCAGCACCAGACTAGCTAGTAATTCACCCCTCCACTTT.

This chain links TRBV5-8 with TRBJ2-5; the D is unclear. The CDR3 has 13 amino acids. Germline values: CDR1 SGHTS, CDR2 YDEGEE. V was cut by 4 bases and J by 1 base, with 8 bases left in between. The CDR3 DNA follows: TGTGCCAGCAGCCCAAAATCCCAAGAGACCCAGTACTTC. Its translation is CASSPKSQETQYF.

V and J are TRBV6-8 and TRBJ2-7; 7 positions match TRBD2. This CDR3 has 16 amino acids. The germline CDR1 and CDR2 sequences are MNHGY and SAAAGT. The ends lost 8 bases at V and 0 bases at J; junction bases unmatched: 13. Here the CDR3 reads CASRLWRAGSSYEQYF. The CDR3 DNA reads TGTGCCAGCCGGCTTTGGCGAGCGGGGAGCTCCTACGAGCAGTACTTC.

The chain links TRBV6-5 to TRBJ2-3; 11 nucleotides line up with TRBD2. The J segment lost 4 bases and the V segment lost 6 bases, leaving 3 bases of the junction unmatched. This CDR3 is built from 14 residues. The germline V gene has CDR1 MNHEY and CDR2 SVGAGI. In nucleotides, the CDR3 is TGTGCCAGCAGGCTAGCGGGAGGATCAGATACGCAGTATTTT. Protein product: CASRLAGGSDTQYF.

The chain uses TRBV4-1 and TRBJ1-4; D is uncertain. Germline V gene lookup returns CDR1 MGHRA and CDR2 YSYEKL. V gave up 2 bases and J gave up 5 bases, with 12 bases separating them. This CDR3 spans 15 amino acids. The CDR3 region is CASSQMFVINEKLFF. DNA for the CDR3: TGCGCCAGCAGCCAAATGTTTGTCATCAATGAAAAACTGTTTTTT.

V is TRBV15 and J is TRBJ1-5; D uncertain. In germline, CDR1 is LNHNV, CDR2 YYDKDF (reference sequence). Between the trimmed V and J ends, which lost 0 bases and 3 bases, there was a span of 9 bases. The CDR3 loop spans 15 amino acids. The CDR3 here is CATSRDLGTNQPQHF. CDR3 bases: TGTGCCACCAGCAGAGATCTTGGCACCAATCAGCCCCAGCATTTT.

The chain links TRBV10-3 to TRBJ2-1; 7 bases match TRBD2. The V gene's germline CDR1 is ENHRY and CDR2 SYGVKD. The length of the CDR3 is 13 residues. The CDR3: CGITSDIFNEQFF. In nucleotides, the CDR3 is TGTGGGATTACTAGCGACATATTCAATGAGCAGTTCTTC.

The chain employs TRBV7-2 and TRBJ2-1; a possible D gene is TRBD2 (6 bases). Germline CDR1 SGHTA, CDR2 FQGNSA. CDR3 size: 13 residues. Trimming removed 3 bases at V and 10 bases at J, with 13 bases between. For the CDR3, the DNA is TGTGCCAGCAGCTTCGAACCGGGGAGGGAGCAGTTCTTC. Its translation is CASSFEPGREQFF.

V gene TRBV28 combines with J gene TRBJ2-1; a possible D gene is TRBD1 (5 bases). CDR3 length: 15 residues. Deletions cut 7 bases from V and 1 base from J, with 14 bases between. Germline V CDR1 and CDR2: MDHEN, SYDVKM. The CDR3 spells CASIGADNSYNEQFF. The CDR3 coding sequence is TGTGCCAGCATTGGGGCAGATAATTCCTACAATGAGCAGTTCTTC.

The V and J genes are TRBV6-1 and TRBJ2-1, with D perhaps matching TRBD2 (6 bases). The CDR3 sequence is 16 residues long. V was trimmed by 4 bases and J by 2 bases, leaving 15 bases between them. Germline V gives CDR1 MNHNS, CDR2 SASEGT. The DNA for the CDR3 is TGTGCCAGCAGTGGACACACTAGCCAGGCCTACAATGAGCAGTTCTTC. As protein: CASSGHTSQAYNEQFF.

J is TRBJ1-4 and V is TRBV2, with D possibly TRBD1 on 5 matching bases. Trimming removed 3 bases from V and 8 bases from J, with 7 bases in between. This CDR3 contains 12 residues. Germline V CDR1 and CDR2: SNHLY, FYNNEI. The CDR3 DNA sequence: TGTGCCAGCAGTGATTCAGGGGAAAAACTGTTTTTT. Amino acids: CASSDSGEKLFF.

This clone was seen only a few times. The genes are TRBV29-1 and TRBJ2-7; a possible D gene is TRBD1 (5 bases). The CDR3 has 13 residues. Germline V gene data show CDR1 as SQVTM and CDR2 as ANQGSEA. V was shortened by 4 bases and J by 0 bases, with 10 bases between the two germline ends. CDR3 residues: CSVGAGRSYEQYF. The CDR3 DNA reads TGCAGCGTTGGGGCAGGGCGCTCCTACGAGCAGTACTTC.

V and J are TRBV18 and TRBJ1-5, with TRBD1 as a possible D gene (5 bases). Germline V CDR1 and CDR2: KGHSH, LQKENI. V was shortened by 6 bases and J by 2 bases, with 14 bases between the two germline ends. This CDR3 has 15 amino acids. CDR3 DNA: TGTGCCAGCTCGCTCTCAGGGTTGGGCAATCAGCCCCAGCATTTT. This sequence encodes CASSLSGLGNQPQHF.

This rearrangement joins TRBV6-5 to TRBJ1-2; D is unresolved. Germline V gives CDR1 MNHEY, CDR2 SVGAGI. CDR3 length: 13 amino acids. V was pared by 0 bases and J by 4 bases, with 6 bases between. The chain's CDR3 is CASSYSRSYGYTF. The DNA of the CDR3 is TGTGCCAGCAGTTACTCGAGGAGCTATGGCTACACCTTC.

The chain has TRBV2 and TRBJ2-6; TRBD1 matches 7 bases. After removal of 4 bases from V and 4 bases from J, the junction contained 7 bases not matched to a gene. CDR1 is SNHLY, CDR2 FYNNEI, per germline. The CDR3 spans 16 residues. The CDR3 is CASSAETGSGANVLTF. In DNA, the CDR3 is TGTGCCAGCAGTGCAGAGACAGGGTCCGGGGCCAACGTCCTGACTTTC.

The J gene is TRBJ2-1, the V gene TRBV2, with 9 bases matching TRBD2. The germline gives CDR1 SNHLY, CDR2 FYNNEI. The CDR3 is 13 amino acids. J lost 6 bases, V lost 10 bases, and 7 bases had no gene match. The CDR3 here is CATRLAELNEQFF. CDR3 bases: TGTGCCACCCGACTAGCGGAACTCAATGAGCAGTTCTTC.

This chain joins TRBV30 and TRBJ1-6; D is uncertain. V was pared by 3 bases and J by 10 bases, with 10 bases between. The CDR3 spans 12 residues. Germline V gene lookup returns CDR1 GTSNPN and CDR2 SVGIG (reference sequence). CDR3 bases: TGTGCCTGGAGCCTTCCGGGGTCACCCCTCCACTTT. This sequence encodes CAWSLPGSPLHF.

The chain carries TRBV4-1 and TRBJ1-2; D unresolved. Germline loops: CDR1 MGHRA, CDR2 YSYEKL. This CDR3 comprises 14 residues. Trimming removed 4 bases from V and 5 bases from J, with 14 bases in between. CDR3 DNA: TGCGCCAGCAGCCTAGACTCGGCGGGGTATGGCTACACCTTC. This gives the protein CASSLDSAGYGYTF.

The chain couples TRBV28 to TRBJ2-1, with 7 bases aligning to TRBD1. Germline trimming cut 10 bases from V and 1 base from J; bases unmatched to any gene: 13. The CDR3 covers 16 residues. Germline V gene lookup returns CDR1 MDHEN and CDR2 SYDVKM. The CDR3 coding sequence is TGTGCCACCCCACCACCGGGACAGTCGTCCTACAATGAGCAGTTCTTC. Its translation is CATPPPGQSSYNEQFF.

The chain is built from TRBV10-3 and TRBJ1-4, with D tentatively TRBD1 (5 bases). Germline CDR1 and CDR2: ENHRY and SYGVKD. The CDR3 extends over 12 amino acids. With 7 bases removed from V and 10 bases from J, the gap between germline ends came to 13 bases. CDR3 region: CAIKDIRGKLFF. CDR3 DNA: TGTGCCATCAAGGACATACGAGGAAAACTGTTTTTT.

V and J are TRBV19 and TRBJ2-5, with 7 bases identical to TRBD2. J was trimmed by 3 bases and V by 5 bases; bases with no gene match: 18. Germline lookup yields CDR1 LNHDA and CDR2 SQIVND (reference sequence). The CDR3 consists of 18 residues. CDR3 protein: CASSPATQLSGEKETQYF. CDR3 nucleotide sequence: TGTGCCAGTAGTCCCGCTACCCAACTGAGCGGGGAAAAAGAGACCCAGTACTTC.

The V gene is TRBV19, the J gene TRBJ1-2; a possible D gene is TRBD1 (5 bases). The CDR3 contains 12 residues. Between the trimmed V and J ends, which lost 6 bases and 7 bases, there was a span of 12 bases. CDR1 is LNHDA and CDR2 is SQIVND in the germline V gene (reference sequence). For the CDR3, the DNA is TGTGCCAGTAGGGGCAGGGAGGGTGGCTACACCTTC. It encodes CASRGREGGYTF.

J is TRBJ2-3 and V is TRBV11-2; D perhaps matches TRBD1 (5 bases). Per the germline V gene, CDR1 is SGHAT and CDR2 is FQNNGV. V dropped 5 bases and J dropped 1 base, with 10 bases sitting between them. The CDR3 is 14 amino acids. The CDR3 region has the DNA TGTGCCAGCAGCGAAACCAGGGGCACAGATACGCAGTATTTT. This gives the protein CASSETRGTDTQYF.

The J gene is TRBJ2-7, the V gene TRBV7-8; 11 bases map to TRBD2. Germline V gene sequence: CDR1 SGHVS, CDR2 FQNEAQ. The trim removed 5 bases at V and 0 bases at J, leaving 12 bases unmatched. This CDR3 region has 18 residues. CDR3 DNA: TGTGCCAGCAGCCGTAGGGGACTAGCGGCCACTATCTCCTACGAGCAGTACTTC. Residues: CASSRRGLAATISYEQYF.